These 15 T cell receptor beta chains originate from one sample sequenced in a study of Graves' ophthalmopathy and Graves' hyperthyroidism. Amplified TCR beta CDR3 regions were obtained using RNA transcripts as template. First-round RT-PCR used HTBI primers; second-round multiplex PCR followed. TCRdb re-derived calls from the multiplex PCR reads in MiXCR, one entry per CDR3 protein. The profile shows fewer than 600,000 distinct CDR3 sequences, about 15% of them singletons. Sequencing was done on a sample of blood. The receptors derive from a woman aged 30 to 39 with Graves' ophthalmopathy.

This clonotype was counted at least ten times. It may be a read error: a sequence one base away is much more abundant. The J gene is TRBJ1-1, the V gene TRBV12-3 or TRBV12-4; 7 bases map to TRBD1. There are 15 residues in the CDR3. The CDR3 DNA is TGTGCCAGCAGGGAGACAGGGCATCATAGCACTGAAGCTTCCTTT. This encodes CASRETGHHSTEASF.

The CDR3 DNA reads TGCAGTGCTAGAGGGGGGGGACAGGGGACATCATACGAGCAGTACTTC. Its translation is CSARGGGQGTSYEQYF. The chain couples TRBV20-1 to TRBJ2-7, with 10 bases lining up with TRBD1. J was trimmed by 4 bases and V by 1 base; bases with no gene match: 10. The germline CDR1 and CDR2 sequences are DFQATT and SNEGSKA (reference sequence). The CDR3 runs to 16 residues.

This clonotype was seen repeatedly, ten times or more. The chain has TRBV12-3 or TRBV12-4 and TRBJ1-6, with D perhaps matching TRBD1 (5 bases). The CDR3 loop spans 14 amino acids. The ends were cut back, 3 bases at V and 6 bases at J, with 9 bases in the middle. CDR3 DNA sequence: TGTGCCAGCAGTTTGAAGACAGCTAATTCACCCCTCCACTTT. Translated: CASSLKTANSPLHF.

This clonotype was observed many times. The rearrangement links TRBV9 to TRBJ1-1; no reliable D call. The CDR3 totals 15 residues. Germline V lookup: CDR1 SGDLS, CDR2 YYNGEE. V gave up 0 bases and J gave up 3 bases, with 12 bases separating them. CDR3 sequence: CASSVDRGWDTEAFF. The CDR3 DNA is TGTGCCAGCAGCGTAGATCGAGGGTGGGACACTGAAGCTTTCTTT. Full variable domain (remainder filled in from reference TRBV9 and TRBJ1-1): DSGVTQTPKHLITATGQRVTLRCSPRSGDLSVYWYQQSLDQGLQFLIQYYNGEERAKGNILERFSAQQFPDLHSELNLSSLELGDSALYFCASSVDRGWDTEAFFGQGTRLTVV.

The V call is TRBV30, the J call TRBJ2-5; 12 bases match TRBD2. With 2 bases clipped from V and 4 bases from J, the junction kept 17 bases outside the gene matches. From germline, CDR1 is GTSNPN and CDR2 SVGIG (reference sequence). The CDR3 is made up of 19 amino acids. The CDR3: CAWSPLRKGLTSGGETQYF. As DNA, the CDR3 is TGTGCCTGGAGTCCCCTTCGCAAGGGTTTGACTAGCGGGGGAGAGACCCAGTACTTC.

This clonotype was seen at least ten times. CDR3 nucleotides: TGTGCCAGCAGTTTGGAGGATTCACCCCTCCACTTT. This translates into CASSLEDSPLHF. The genes are TRBV28 and TRBJ1-6; D unclear. Trimming pared 3 bases from V and 8 bases from J, leaving 5 bases between. From germline, CDR1 is MDHEN and CDR2 SYDVKM. This CDR3 has 12 residues.

This clonotype has a count of ten or more. The chain couples TRBV6-1 to TRBJ1-6, with 7 nucleotides matching TRBD1. This CDR3 has 14 residues. V shed 4 bases and J 8 bases; nucleotides not matched to a gene: 5. Germline assignment: CDR1 MNHNS and CDR2 SASEGT. The CDR3 DNA sequence: TGTGCCAGCAGTGCCACAGGGGTGGATTCACCCCTCCACTTT. The encoded protein is CASSATGVDSPLHF.

Turning to this clonotype: This clone may be a read error of a much larger clone one base away. The chain couples TRBV27 to TRBJ2-7; TRBD1 agrees at 7 bases. The V and J ends lost 8 bases and 3 bases, in that order; junction bases with no gene match: 10. Germline values: CDR1 MNHEY, CDR2 SMNVEV (reference sequence). The length of the CDR3 is 14 residues. The CDR3 is CASCSLDRSYEQYF. DNA of the CDR3: TGTGCCAGCTGTTCCTTGGACAGGAGCTACGAGCAGTACTTC.

J is TRBJ2-7 and V is TRBV6-2 or TRBV6-3; TRBD2 agrees at 10 bases. Germline CDR1 MNHEY, CDR2 SVGEGT. This CDR3 is built from 13 residues. Trimming took 2 bases from V and 7 from J; bases not matched to a gene: 2. The CDR3 sequence is CASSYVAGGEQYF. The CDR3 DNA reads TGTGCCAGCAGTTACGTAGCGGGGGGTGAGCAGTACTTC.

V gene TRBV28 combines with J gene TRBJ1-5; 9 bases match TRBD1. Germline-derived CDR1 and CDR2 are MDHEN and SYDVKM. The V gene end was trimmed by 6 bases and the J gene end by 6 bases; junction bases not matched to a gene: 9. CDR3 length: 15 amino acids. The DNA for the CDR3 is TGTGCCAGCAGGTTCCGGGACAGGGCGTTTCAGCCCCAGCATTTT. Translation gives CASRFRDRAFQPQHF.

This clonotype was seen many times. This chain links TRBV20-1 with TRBJ2-7, with 14 nucleotides matching TRBD2. CDR3 length: 15 amino acids. The trim removed 1 base at V and 6 bases at J, leaving 5 bases unmatched. From germline, CDR1 is DFQATT and CDR2 SNEGSKA (reference sequence). CDR3 sequence reads: CSARATSGRAGEQYF. CDR3 DNA: TGCAGTGCTAGAGCGACTAGCGGGAGGGCCGGCGAGCAGTACTTC.

Many counts were recorded for this clonotype. The chain recombines TRBV28 with TRBJ2-7, with D unclear. The CDR3 extends over 12 amino acids. V was shortened by 10 bases and J by 2 bases, with 12 bases between the two germline ends. CDR1 MDHEN and CDR2 SYDVKM come from the germline V gene. The DNA for the CDR3 is TGTGCCACCGAGGCGGTCACCTACGAGCAGTACTTC. Its translation is CATEAVTYEQYF. Full variable domain (outside the CDR3, taken from reference TRBV28 and TRBJ2-7): DVKVTQSSRYLVKRTGEKVFLECVQDMDHENMFWYRQDPGLGLRLIYFSYDVKMKEKGDIPEGYSVSREKKERFSLILESASTNQTSMYLCATEAVTYEQYFGPGTRLTVT.

Many counts were recorded for this clonotype. The rearrangement joins TRBV2 to TRBJ1-2, with D perhaps TRBD1 (5 bases). The V gene's germline CDR1 is SNHLY and CDR2 FYNNEI. Trimming cost V 4 bases and J 5 bases, with 5 bases left between them. The CDR3 loop spans 11 amino acids. The DNA of the CDR3 is TGTGCCAGCAGTGGACAGTATGGCTACACCTTC. Translated: CASSGQYGYTF.

Many counts were recorded for this clonotype. This chain connects TRBV7-6 to TRBJ1-5; no definite D call. Germline lookup yields CDR1 SGHVS and CDR2 FNYEAQ. The CDR3 is 16 amino acids. Trimming cost V 1 base and J 1 base, with 11 bases left between them. CDR3 bases: TGTGCCAGCAGCTTAGGCTACCCGGGAAGCAATCAGCCCCAGCATTTT. It yields the protein CASSLGYPGSNQPQHF.

This sequence joins TRBV6-1 and TRBJ2-7; D is perhaps TRBD1 (5 bases). CDR3 length: 15 residues. Germline V gene sequence: CDR1 MNHNS, CDR2 SASEGT. Trimming took 6 bases from V and 3 from J, leaving 18 bases between them. This CDR3 reads CASSAQGSWNYEQYF. As DNA, the CDR3 is TGTGCCAGCAGCGCCCAGGGCAGTTGGAACTACGAGCAGTACTTC.